The entry that follows covers one T cell receptor beta chain sequence. The TCR beta repertoire was assessed by survey-level immunoSEQ sequencing. The protocol was immunoSEQ multiplex PCR, while the TCRdb copy is restricted to in-frame clones and leaves out a portion. The profile covers 45,000 to 60,000 clones, with 90% to 95% appearing a single time and about 10% taken by the ten largest. The CDR3 runs to 14 residues. J lost 2 bases, V lost 6 bases, and 5 bases had no gene match. The V gene's germline CDR1 is MDHEN and CDR2 SYDVKM. V usage is TRBV28 and J usage is TRBJ2-7, with 9 bases aligning to TRBD1. Input material: PBMCs. The source of this sequence is a man in his forties or fifties with rheumatoid arthritis. The chain's CDR3 is CASRGTGLTYEQYF. CDR3 sequence (DNA): TGTGCCAGCAGGGGGACAGGGTTGACCTACGAGCAGTACTTC.